Described below is a single T cell receptor (beta chain) sequence and its context. The data were taken from a study of T cell clonotyping in hematopoietic cell transplantation. Clones were read by immunoSEQ multiplex PCR, and TCRdb kept only the in-frame ones, dropping some. This table holds around 16,000 clones, 90% found once. From germline, CDR1 is MDHEN and CDR2 SYDVKM. V was clipped by 5 bases and J by 6 bases, with 13 bases between them. This CDR3 has 13 residues. The origin of this receptor is a man aged 45-65 years in good health. Some clones in this sample may be carry-over from other donors' samples. The chain links TRBV28 to TRBJ1-2; D is perhaps TRBD1 (5 bases). Sequenced: peripheral blood mononuclear cells. In nucleotides, the CDR3 is TGTGCCAGCAGTATTCGGGGGTCTCATGGCTACACCTTC. It codes for CASSIRGSHGYTF.